Presented here are 32 T cell receptor beta chains from one specimen sequenced in a study of cytotoxic CD8 clonotypes in ibrutinib-treated CLL. The data were produced by immunoSEQ multiplex PCR, yet TCRdb's version contains in-frame clones alone and is incomplete. The table records around 200,000 clones, 60% to 80% of them present only once. Sample: PBMCs, taken after 12 months of ibrutinib treatment. These receptors were obtained from a human donor with chronic lymphocytic leukemia.

This clone showed up just a few times. The rearrangement uses TRBV19 and TRBJ1-6, with D unresolved. Looked up from germline, CDR1 is LNHDA and CDR2 is SQIVND (reference sequence). V was shortened by 1 base and J by 6 bases, with 4 bases between the two germline ends. The CDR3 totals 13 residues. CDR3 region: CASSIGGNSPLHF. CDR3 nucleotide sequence: TGTGCCAGTAGTATAGGAGGTAATTCACCCCTCCACTTT.

This clone came up many times. The chain has TRBV6-4 and TRBJ2-3; 9 nucleotides match TRBD1. This CDR3 has 16 residues. J lost 4 bases, V lost 2 bases, and 7 bases had no gene match. Germline CDR1 MRHNA, CDR2 SNTAGT. The CDR3 loop is CASSDNPGQGSDTQYF. The CDR3 DNA is TGTGCCAGCAGTGACAACCCGGGACAGGGTTCAGATACGCAGTATTTT.

This chain connects TRBV25-1 to TRBJ2-7, with D possibly being TRBD1 or TRBD2 (5 bases each). The CDR3 consists of 12 residues. Trimming took 2 bases from V and 6 from J, leaving 8 bases between them. The V gene's germline CDR1 is MGHDK and CDR2 SYGVNS. Here the CDR3 reads CASSEPGSEQYF. In DNA, the CDR3 is TGTGCCAGCAGTGAACCAGGGAGCGAGCAGTACTTC.

The chain joins TRBV19 to TRBJ1-6; perhaps TRBD1 as D (5 bases). The CDR3 extends over 15 amino acids. CDR1 and CDR2 (germline): LNHDA, SQIVND (reference sequence). The V gene lost 7 bases and the J gene lost 0 bases, with 10 bases spanning the gap. CDR3 sequence: CASNLGGSYNSPLHF. In nucleotides, the CDR3 is TGTGCCAGTAATTTGGGGGGCTCCTATAATTCACCCCTCCACTTT.

The CDR3 DNA sequence: TGCGCCAGCAGCCCGGGACAGAACCAAGAGACCCAGTACTTC. Translating it yields CASSPGQNQETQYF. The V call is TRBV5-1, the J call TRBJ2-5; 7 nucleotides align to TRBD1. The trim removed 4 bases at V and 0 bases at J, leaving 3 bases unmatched. The germline gives CDR1 SGHRS, CDR2 YFSETQ. This CDR3 has 14 residues.

V and J are TRBV6-5 and TRBJ1-3; D might be TRBD1 (5 bases). There are 14 residues in the CDR3. V lost 7 bases and J 0 bases, leaving 10 bases between the germline ends. Looked up from germline, CDR1 is MNHEY and CDR2 is SVGAGI. The CDR3 loop reads CASTHRFSGNTIYF. CDR3 sequence (DNA): TGTGCCAGCACTCACAGGTTCTCTGGAAACACCATATATTTT.

The chain carries TRBV5-6 and TRBJ1-6; D unresolved. CDR3 length: 13 residues. Germline V gives CDR1 SGHDT, CDR2 YYEEEE. The V end lost 4 bases, the J end lost 7 bases, and 9 bases lay between the germline ends. The CDR3 nucleotides read TGTGCCAGCAGCCCGTATTCGAATTCACCCCTCCACTTT. Residues: CASSPYSNSPLHF.

The chain uses TRBV2 and TRBJ2-5, with D tentatively TRBD1 (6 bases). CDR1 and CDR2 (germline): SNHLY, FYNNEI. Between the trimmed V and J ends, which lost 8 bases and 5 bases, there was a span of 12 bases. The length of the CDR3 is 12 residues. DNA of the CDR3: TGTGCCAGCGGGAAGGGGGTGGAGACCCAGTACTTC. Translation gives CASGKGVETQYF.

The chain employs TRBV2 and TRBJ1-1; tentative D call: TRBD1 (6 bases). This CDR3 comprises 12 residues. CDR1 and CDR2 (germline): SNHLY, FYNNEI. V dropped 6 bases and J dropped 5 bases, with 10 bases sitting between them. The CDR3 nucleotides read TGTGCCAGCAGGGACAGCGGGACTGAAGCTTTCTTT. This codes for CASRDSGTEAFF.

There are a few counts of this clone. The chain joins TRBV2 to TRBJ1-6; D is unclear. Trimming shortened V by 3 bases and J by 0 bases, and 3 bases separated the two germline ends. Germline assignment: CDR1 SNHLY and CDR2 FYNNEI. This CDR3 region has 14 residues. CDR3 loop: CASSEGSYNSPLHF. The CDR3 DNA follows: TGTGCCAGCAGTGAGGGCTCCTATAATTCACCCCTCCACTTT.

The chain is built from TRBV4-1 and TRBJ2-3; no definite D call. Germline assignment: CDR1 MGHRA and CDR2 YSYEKL. V was clipped by 5 bases and J by 4 bases, with 10 bases between them. The CDR3 totals 13 residues. The CDR3 DNA reads as TGCGCCAGCAGCTATCGGGTCGCAGATACGCAGTATTTT. As protein: CASSYRVADTQYF.

The chain employs TRBV5-1 and TRBJ2-1; D is perhaps TRBD1 or TRBD2 (5 bases each). V was clipped by 5 bases and J by 3 bases, with 18 bases between them. Germline V gives CDR1 SGHRS, CDR2 YFSETQ. The CDR3 contains 16 residues. The CDR3 bases are TGCGCCAGCAGGACTCTCACGGGACGAAACTACAATGAGCAGTTCTTC. This sequence encodes CASRTLTGRNYNEQFF.

The chain couples TRBV19 to TRBJ2-7, with TRBD1 matching 8 bases. Per germline, CDR1 LNHDA and CDR2 SQIVND (reference sequence). The CDR3 extends over 14 amino acids. The V gene end was trimmed by 6 bases and the J gene end by 4 bases; junction bases not matched to a gene: 8. The CDR3 sequence is CASSGQGEEYEQYF. The CDR3 coding sequence is TGTGCCAGTAGCGGACAGGGAGAGGAGTACGAGCAGTACTTC. Using reference TRBV19 and TRBJ2-7 for the parts outside the CDR3, the full variable domain is DGGITQSPKYLFRKEGQNVTLSCEQNLNHDAMYWYRQDPGQGLRLIYYSQIVNDFQKGDIAEGYSVSREKKESFPLTVTSAQKNPTAFYLCASSGQGEEYEQYFGPGTRLTVT.

This chain connects TRBV4-1 to TRBJ2-1, with 8 bases that match TRBD2. V dropped 4 bases and J dropped 1; count of bases not matched to a gene: 12. Germline V gene data show CDR1 as MGHRA and CDR2 as YSYEKL. The CDR3 totals 18 residues. The CDR3 DNA is TGCGCCAGCAGCCGGAGAGCGGGAGTTCGGGGGTCCTACAATGAGCAGTTCTTC. It is translated as CASSRRAGVRGSYNEQFF.

This clone was counted a single time. This chain joins TRBV7-8 and TRBJ1-6, with unresolved D. The CDR3 has 16 residues. Trimming left V 1 base short and J 6 bases short, with 13 bases between. CDR1 is SGHVS, CDR2 FQNEAQ, per germline. CDR3 nucleotide sequence: TGTGCCAGCAGCTTAGTGGCCGGGAAAGCTAATTCACCCCTCCACTTT. Amino acids: CASSLVAGKANSPLHF.

The V and J genes are TRBV5-1 and TRBJ2-7; 7 bases map to TRBD1. With V trimmed by 4 bases and J by 2 bases, 3 bases remained unmatched. This CDR3 spans 13 amino acids. The V gene's germline CDR1 is SGHRS and CDR2 YFSETQ. The chain's CDR3 is CASSQGTAYEQYF. The CDR3 nucleotides are TGCGCCAGCAGCCAGGGGACAGCCTACGAGCAGTACTTC.

This clone was picked up one time. The chain links TRBV9 to TRBJ1-3; unclear D gene. Germline CDR1 reads SGDLS; CDR2 reads YYNGEE. Trimming removed 0 bases at V and 0 bases at J, with 7 bases between. This CDR3 is 15 amino acids long. Here the CDR3 reads CASSVEGSSGNTIYF. The CDR3, as DNA: TGTGCCAGCAGCGTAGAGGGTTCCTCTGGAAACACCATATATTTT. The entire variable domain, with the rest obtained from reference TRBV9 and TRBJ1-3, is as follows: DSGVTQTPKHLITATGQRVTLRCSPRSGDLSVYWYQQSLDQGLQFLIQYYNGEERAKGNILERFSAQQFPDLHSELNLSSLELGDSALYFCASSVEGSSGNTIYFGEGSWLTVV.

The rearrangement joins TRBV19 to TRBJ2-7, with 9 positions matching TRBD1. Germline values: CDR1 LNHDA, CDR2 SQIVND (reference sequence). J lost 1 base, V lost 6 bases, and 7 bases had no gene match. CDR3 length: 15 residues. CDR3 DNA sequence: TGTGCCAGTAGACCCGACAGGGGGGGATCCTACGAGCAGTACTTC. Translation: CASRPDRGGSYEQYF. Full variable domain (outside the CDR3, taken from reference TRBV19 and TRBJ2-7): DGGITQSPKYLFRKEGQNVTLSCEQNLNHDAMYWYRQDPGQGLRLIYYSQIVNDFQKGDIAEGYSVSREKKESFPLTVTSAQKNPTAFYLCASRPDRGGSYEQYFGPGTRLTVT.

This clone was observed a single time. The chain joins TRBV6-5 to TRBJ1-2; 7 bases agree with TRBD1. The germline V gene has CDR1 MNHEY and CDR2 SVGAGI. V was pared by 0 bases and J by 6 bases, with 4 bases of the junction left unmatched. This CDR3 contains 14 residues. The CDR3 spells CASSYSGTADGYTF. The CDR3 coding sequence is TGTGCCAGCAGTTACTCCGGGACAGCTGATGGCTACACCTTC.

The CDR3 sequence is CASSERRGLVIYTQYF. For the CDR3, the DNA is TGTGCCAGCAGTGAGAGGAGGGGACTAGTCATCTATACGCAGTATTTT. This chain links TRBV6-1 with TRBJ2-3; 8 bases fit TRBD2. Trimming removed 3 bases from V and 7 bases from J; junction bases left unmatched: 12. Germline V CDR1 and CDR2: MNHNS, SASEGT. The CDR3 runs 16 residues.

DNA of the CDR3: TGTGCCAGCATCGTTGGGCCTTACAATGAGCAGTTCTTC. Residues: CASIVGPYNEQFF. The genes are TRBV6-1 and TRBJ2-1; no firm D call. CDR3 size: 13 residues. Germline lookup yields CDR1 MNHNS and CDR2 SASEGT. V lost 7 bases to trimming and J lost 4 bases, with 11 bases between them.

The V and J genes are TRBV6-1 and TRBJ2-7; D might be TRBD1 (6 bases). CDR1 is MNHNS and CDR2 is SASEGT in the germline V gene. Deletions cut 7 bases from V and 5 bases from J, with 18 bases between. CDR3 size: 14 residues. The CDR3 protein is CASTDWGRPHEQYF. DNA of the CDR3: TGTGCCAGCACAGACTGGGGGCGTCCCCACGAGCAGTACTTC.

This clone was recorded at least ten times. The V gene is TRBV19, the J gene TRBJ1-5; 7 nucleotides line up with TRBD1. V trimming: 6 bases; J trimming: 0 bases; junction bases outside the gene matches: 11. The CDR3 has 17 amino acids. The germline CDR1 and CDR2 sequences are LNHDA and SQIVND (reference sequence). Here the CDR3 reads CASSHGTAPYSNQPQHF. The DNA of the CDR3 is TGTGCCAGTAGCCACGGGACAGCCCCTTATAGCAATCAGCCCCAGCATTTT.

The V gene is TRBV28, the J gene TRBJ2-3, with 7 bases identical to TRBD1. With V trimmed by 5 bases and J by 0 bases, 5 bases remained unmatched. The CDR3 runs to 15 residues. CDR1 and CDR2 from the germline V gene are MDHEN and SYDVKM. Here the CDR3 reads CASSVGTVSTDTQYF. CDR3 coding DNA: TGTGCCAGCAGTGTCGGGACAGTGAGCACAGATACGCAGTATTTT.

The rearrangement joins TRBV5-1 to TRBJ2-1, with TRBD2 identical over 9 bases. With V trimmed by 2 bases and J by 9 bases, 6 bases remained unmatched. The germline CDR1 and CDR2 sequences are SGHRS and YFSETQ. The CDR3 spans 14 residues. This chain's CDR3 is CASSLGTSHSEQFF. CDR3 DNA sequence: TGCGCCAGCAGCTTAGGGACTAGCCATAGTGAGCAGTTCTTC.

The chain employs TRBV5-8 and TRBJ2-7; maybe TRBD1 (5 bases). The CDR3 contains 12 residues. The germline V gene has CDR1 SGHTS and CDR2 YDEGEE. V lost 4 bases and J lost 7, with 12 bases in between. The CDR3 coding sequence is TGTGCCAGCAGCCAGTATCAGGGAGAGCAGTACTTC. This sequence encodes CASSQYQGEQYF.

The V gene is TRBV6-1, the J gene TRBJ1-3; 7 bases are a match to TRBD1. This CDR3 spans 17 amino acids. V was clipped by 4 bases and J by 0 bases; unmatched bases: 9. Germline-derived CDR1 and CDR2 are MNHNS and SASEGT. The CDR3 region has the DNA TGTGCCAGCAGTGGAGGGACAGCATCTTTCTCTGGAAACACCATATATTTT. It yields the protein CASSGGTASFSGNTIYF.

The chain couples TRBV19 to TRBJ1-5; the D is unclear. The CDR3 length is 12 residues. V dropped 3 bases and J dropped 10 bases, with 10 bases sitting between them. The germline gives CDR1 LNHDA, CDR2 SQIVND (reference sequence). CDR3 amino acids: CASSMAKGPQHF. The CDR3 DNA follows: TGTGCCAGTAGTATGGCTAAAGGACCCCAGCATTTT.

This clone has just a few counts. V and J are TRBV10-3 and TRBJ1-5; 7 nucleotides match TRBD1. The CDR3 has 17 residues. After removal of 6 bases from V and 2 bases from J, the junction contained 13 bases not matched to a gene. Germline lookup yields CDR1 ENHRY and CDR2 SYGVKD. CDR3 in amino acids: CAISTTGSGRGNQPQHF. As DNA, the CDR3 is TGTGCCATCAGCACGACAGGGTCCGGGCGGGGCAATCAGCCCCAGCATTTT.

This chain joins TRBV19 and TRBJ2-7, with unresolved D. The germline gives CDR1 LNHDA, CDR2 SQIVND (reference sequence). This CDR3 is 13 amino acids long. The germline V and J ends were trimmed by 7 bases and 13 bases, with 23 bases remaining between them. As DNA, the CDR3 is TGTGCCAGTAATAATGGACGGATTGATGGGCTCTACTTC. Its protein product is CASNNGRIDGLYF.

This rearrangement joins TRBV9 to TRBJ2-7; D is unclear. Germline assignment: CDR1 SGDLS and CDR2 YYNGEE. V dropped 0 bases and J dropped 1 base, with 11 bases sitting between them. CDR3 size: 15 residues. The CDR3 reads CASSVGLPSSYEQYF. The CDR3 region has the DNA TGTGCCAGCAGCGTAGGACTTCCCTCGTCCTACGAGCAGTACTTC.

The chain carries TRBV27 and TRBJ2-6, with D maybe TRBD2 (6 bases). V was clipped by 3 bases and J by 7 bases, with 13 bases between them. The CDR3 consists of 15 residues. CDR1 and CDR2 (germline): MNHEY, SMNVEV (reference sequence). The CDR3 loop is CASSLGQGGANVLTF. For the CDR3, the DNA is TGTGCCAGCAGTTTGGGGCAGGGAGGCGCCAACGTCCTGACTTTC.